This TCR beta chain stems from a study of blood T cell repertoires in COVID-19. The overall study: Spain, Italy and the United States supplied samples that represented acute and convalescent COVID-19.

This table comes from immunoSEQ multiplex PCR, and its TCRdb copy is limited to in-frame clones, with some not included. Here the sample spans over 250,000 clones, approximately 89% being singletons. This CDR3 is 16 amino acids long. The J segment lost 1 base and the V segment lost 3 bases, leaving 7 bases of the junction unmatched. Germline loops: CDR1 SGHRS, CDR2 YFSETQ. Sequenced input: peripheral blood. The sequence derives from a woman aged 70-85 years with COVID-19, enrolled during active disease. This sequence joins TRBV5-1 and TRBJ1-1; 9 bases line up with TRBD1. This CDR3 is CASSWGTGGRNTEAFF. In DNA form, the CDR3 reads TGCGCCAGCAGCTGGGGTACAGGGGGCCGGAACACTGAAGCTTTCTTT.